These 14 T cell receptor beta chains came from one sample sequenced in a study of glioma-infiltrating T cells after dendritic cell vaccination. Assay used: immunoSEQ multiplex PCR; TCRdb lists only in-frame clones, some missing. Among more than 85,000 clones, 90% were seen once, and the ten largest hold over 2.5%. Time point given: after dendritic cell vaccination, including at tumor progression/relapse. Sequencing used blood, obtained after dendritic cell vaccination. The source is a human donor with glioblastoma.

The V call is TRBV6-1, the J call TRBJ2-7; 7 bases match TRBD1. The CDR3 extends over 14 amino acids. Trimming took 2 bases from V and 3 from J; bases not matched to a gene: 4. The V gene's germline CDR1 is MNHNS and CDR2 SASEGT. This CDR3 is CASSEKGQLYEQYF. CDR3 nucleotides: TGTGCCAGCAGTGAAAAGGGACAGCTCTACGAGCAGTACTTC.

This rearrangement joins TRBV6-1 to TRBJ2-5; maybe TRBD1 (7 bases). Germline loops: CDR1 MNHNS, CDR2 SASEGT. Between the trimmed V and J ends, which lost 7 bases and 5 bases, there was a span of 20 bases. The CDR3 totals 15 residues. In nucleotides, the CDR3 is TGTGCCAGCACCTCCGGCAAGGGGGCGGGGGAGACCCAGTACTTC. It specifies CASTSGKGAGETQYF.

CDR3 sequence reads: CASSQGTGRNYGYTF. The CDR3, as DNA: TGCGCCAGCAGCCAAGGGACAGGGAGAAACTATGGCTACACCTTC. This rearrangement joins TRBV4-1 to TRBJ1-2, with 8 positions matching TRBD1. The V gene end was trimmed by 1 base and the J gene end by 2 bases; junction bases not matched to a gene: 3. The CDR3 runs to 15 residues. Germline V gene data show CDR1 as MGHRA and CDR2 as YSYEKL.

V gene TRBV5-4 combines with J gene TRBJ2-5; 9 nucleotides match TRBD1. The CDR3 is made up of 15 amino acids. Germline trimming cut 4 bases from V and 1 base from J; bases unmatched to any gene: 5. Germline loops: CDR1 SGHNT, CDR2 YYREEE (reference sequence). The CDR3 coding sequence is TGTGCCAGCAGCACCAAGACAGGGGGCCAAGAGACCCAGTACTTC. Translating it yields CASSTKTGGQETQYF.

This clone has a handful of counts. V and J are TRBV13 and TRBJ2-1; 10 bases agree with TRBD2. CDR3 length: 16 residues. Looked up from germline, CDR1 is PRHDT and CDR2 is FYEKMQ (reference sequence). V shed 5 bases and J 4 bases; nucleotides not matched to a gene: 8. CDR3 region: CASSPRAGGRYNEQFF. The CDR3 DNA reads TGTGCCAGCAGCCCGCGAGCGGGAGGGCGGTACAATGAGCAGTTCTTC.

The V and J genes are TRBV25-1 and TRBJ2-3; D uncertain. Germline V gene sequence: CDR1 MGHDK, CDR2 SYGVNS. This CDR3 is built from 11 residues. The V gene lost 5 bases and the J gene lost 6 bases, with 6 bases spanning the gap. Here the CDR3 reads CASSLRDTQYF. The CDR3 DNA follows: TGTGCCAGCAGTCTGAGGGATACGCAGTATTTT.

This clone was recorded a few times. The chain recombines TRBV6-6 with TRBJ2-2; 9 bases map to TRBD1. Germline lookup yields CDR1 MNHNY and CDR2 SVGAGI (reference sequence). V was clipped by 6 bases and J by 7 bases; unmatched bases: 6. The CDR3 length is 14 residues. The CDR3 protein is CASRSGQGNGELFF. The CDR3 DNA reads TGTGCCAGCAGGTCCGGACAGGGGAACGGGGAGCTGTTTTTT.

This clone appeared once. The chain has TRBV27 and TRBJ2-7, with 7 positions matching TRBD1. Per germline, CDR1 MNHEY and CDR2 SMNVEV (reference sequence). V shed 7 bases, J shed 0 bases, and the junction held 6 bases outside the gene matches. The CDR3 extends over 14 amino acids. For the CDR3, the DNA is TGTGCCAGCAACCCAGACAGGGCCTCCTACGAGCAGTACTTC. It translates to CASNPDRASYEQYF.

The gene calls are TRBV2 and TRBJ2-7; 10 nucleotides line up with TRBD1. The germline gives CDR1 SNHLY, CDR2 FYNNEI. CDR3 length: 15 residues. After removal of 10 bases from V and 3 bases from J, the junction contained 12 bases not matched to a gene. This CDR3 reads CATKAGTGDFYEQYF. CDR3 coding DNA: TGTGCCACTAAGGCCGGGACAGGGGATTTCTACGAGCAGTACTTC.

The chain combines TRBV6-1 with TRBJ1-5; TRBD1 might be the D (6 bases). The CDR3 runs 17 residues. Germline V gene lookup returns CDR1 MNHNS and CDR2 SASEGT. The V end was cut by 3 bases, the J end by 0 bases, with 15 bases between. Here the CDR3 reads CASSEAGVAPSNQPQHF. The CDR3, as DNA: TGTGCCAGCAGTGAGGCAGGGGTCGCCCCTAGCAATCAGCCCCAGCATTTT.

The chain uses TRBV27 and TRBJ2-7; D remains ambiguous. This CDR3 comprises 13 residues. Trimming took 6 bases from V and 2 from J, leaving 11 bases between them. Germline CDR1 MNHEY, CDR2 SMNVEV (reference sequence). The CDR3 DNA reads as TGTGCCAGCAGGGGCATATCAACCTACGAGCAGTACTTC. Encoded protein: CASRGISTYEQYF.

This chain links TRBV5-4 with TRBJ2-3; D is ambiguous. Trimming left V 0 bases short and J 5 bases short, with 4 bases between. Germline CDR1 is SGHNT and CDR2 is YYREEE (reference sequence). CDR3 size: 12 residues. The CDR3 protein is CASSLELDTQYF. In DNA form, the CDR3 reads TGTGCCAGCAGCTTGGAGCTAGATACGCAGTATTTT.

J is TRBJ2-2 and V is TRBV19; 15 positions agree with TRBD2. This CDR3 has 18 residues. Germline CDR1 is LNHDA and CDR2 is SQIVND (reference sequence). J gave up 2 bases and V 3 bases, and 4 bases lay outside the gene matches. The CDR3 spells CASSILGLAGGNTGELFF. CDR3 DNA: TGTGCCAGTAGTATCTTGGGACTAGCGGGAGGTAACACCGGGGAGCTGTTTTTT.

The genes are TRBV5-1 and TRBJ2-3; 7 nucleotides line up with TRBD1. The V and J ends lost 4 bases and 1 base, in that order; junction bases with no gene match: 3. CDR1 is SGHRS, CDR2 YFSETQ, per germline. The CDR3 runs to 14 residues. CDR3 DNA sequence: TGCGCCAGCAGCCGCGGACAGGGCACAGATACGCAGTATTTT. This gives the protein CASSRGQGTDTQYF.